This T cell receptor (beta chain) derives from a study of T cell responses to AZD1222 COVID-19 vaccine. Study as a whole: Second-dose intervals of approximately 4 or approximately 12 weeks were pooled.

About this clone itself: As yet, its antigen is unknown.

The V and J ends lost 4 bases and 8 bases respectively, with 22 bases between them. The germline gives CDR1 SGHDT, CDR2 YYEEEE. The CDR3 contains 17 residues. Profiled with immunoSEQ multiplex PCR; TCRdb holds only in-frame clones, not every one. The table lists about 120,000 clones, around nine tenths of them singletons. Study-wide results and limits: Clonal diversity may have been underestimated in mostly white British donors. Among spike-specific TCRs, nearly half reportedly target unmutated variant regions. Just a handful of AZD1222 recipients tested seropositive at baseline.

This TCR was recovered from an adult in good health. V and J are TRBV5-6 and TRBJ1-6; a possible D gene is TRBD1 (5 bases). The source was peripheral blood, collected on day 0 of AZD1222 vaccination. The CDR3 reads CASSLPKGRVLDSPLHF. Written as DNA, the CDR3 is TGTGCCAGCAGCCTCCCAAAGGGGAGGGTTCTGGATTCACCCCTCCACTTT. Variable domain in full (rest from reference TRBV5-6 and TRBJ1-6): DAGVTQSPTHLIKTRGQQVTLRCSPKSGHDTVSWYQQALGQGPQFIFQYYEEEERQRGNFPDRFSGHQFPNYSSELNVNALLLGDSALYLCASSLPKGRVLDSPLHFGNGTRLTVT.